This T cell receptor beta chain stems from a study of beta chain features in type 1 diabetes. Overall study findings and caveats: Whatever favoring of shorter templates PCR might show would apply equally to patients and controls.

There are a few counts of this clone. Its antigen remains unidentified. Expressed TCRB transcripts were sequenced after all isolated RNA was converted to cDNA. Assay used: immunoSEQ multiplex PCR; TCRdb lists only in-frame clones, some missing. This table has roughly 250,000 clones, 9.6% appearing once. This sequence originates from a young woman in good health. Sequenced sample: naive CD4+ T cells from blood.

The CDR3 protein is CASSIFAGAPTGELFF. DNA for the CDR3: TGTGCCAGTAGTATCTTTGCGGGCGCTCCAACCGGGGAGCTGTTTTTT. The chain employs TRBV19 and TRBJ2-2; D possibly corresponds to TRBD2 (5 bases). The CDR3 contains 16 residues. V was shortened by 3 bases and J by 5 bases, with 16 bases between the two germline ends. Germline assignment: CDR1 LNHDA and CDR2 SQIVND (reference sequence).